One T cell receptor (beta chain) is described in this entry. Clones were sequenced by immunoSEQ multiplex PCR, and TCRdb holds only the in-frame ones, with some missing. The repertoire has more than 85,000 clones, 81% of them found once; the top ten carry roughly 37%. Per germline, CDR1 MNHEY and CDR2 SVGAGI. The CDR3 length is 15 residues. The V segment lost 0 bases and the J segment 5 bases; nucleotides outside the gene matches: 1. The data were obtained in a study of blood T cell repertoires in COVID-19. The receptor was isolated from a man aged 80 or over with acute or convalescent COVID-19. Sequenced input: peripheral blood. The chain joins TRBV6-5 to TRBJ1-6, with 7 bases aligning to TRBD1. This chain's CDR3 is CASSYSTGHNSPLHF. CDR3 coding DNA: TGTGCCAGCAGTTACTCGACAGGGCATAATTCACCCCTCCACTTT.